These T cell receptor beta chains were read from a single sample in a study of T cell changes during pregnancy in multiple sclerosis. Method: immunoSEQ multiplex PCR; TCRdb's copy keeps in-frame clones and lacks some. In the table there are 70,000 to 95,000 clones, around 93% of which are singletons. The sample was peripheral blood, taken in the third trimester of pregnancy. Receptor source: a female donor with multiple sclerosis, enrolled in a pregnancy study. CDR3s include the opening cysteine and the closing phenylalanine or tryptophan. The size of a clone is reported for some rows only, either as once, few or many, or as a class for expanded clones.

>.|TRBV7-2|TRBJ2-7
CASGQRTEQYF
>.|TRBV7-9|TRBJ2-5
CASSLANGNRETQYF
>.|TRBV27|TRBJ2-7
CASGPTGTYEQYF
>.|TRBV6-5|TRBJ2-1
CASSFGTSGRNEQFF
>.|TRBV7-9|TRBJ2-7
CASSQEEVTYEQYF
>.|TRBV5-1|TRBJ2-1
CASSKTEAGGTYNEQFF
>.|TRBV18|TRBJ2-5
CASSPKEGRAQETQYF
>.|TRBV28|TRBJ1-2
CASSLLVRDRDYGYTF
>.|TRBV5-1|TRBJ2-7
CASSLALGGSYEQYF
>.|TRBV27|TRBJ2-2
CASSSRLSPGELFF
>.|TRBV5-1|TRBJ2-7
CASREVQGPYEQYF
>.|TRBV27|TRBJ1-4
CASKVQGLGEKLFF
>once|TRBV7-9|TRBJ2-1
CASSLGSGRENEQFF
>.|TRBV7-2|TRBJ2-1
CASSLNRLAMGSYNEQFF
>few|TRBV27|TRBJ2-7
CASSFGAGADEQYF
>.|TRBV28|TRBJ2-5
CASSLFRSQETQYF
>once|TRBV7-9|TRBJ2-2
CASSLKGWRIRTGELFF
>.|TRBV7-9|TRBJ1-1
CASSSDRARDTEAFF
>.|TRBV15|TRBJ2-5
CATSRGRGGEEETQYF
>.|TRBV6-4|TRBJ2-7
CASSESTGSSYEQYF
>.|TRBV5-1|TRBJ1-2
CASSSSSIGQGGTANYGYTF
>.|TRBV6-7|TRBJ2-3
CASSYELAGGPTDTQYF
>once|TRBV11-3|TRBJ2-7
CASSFEGSSYEQYF
>.|TRBV30|TRBJ2-2
CAWSSGTYTGELFF
>.|TRBV6-6|TRBJ2-2
CASSPPGQGRSGELFF
>.|TRBV6-5|TRBJ2-5
CASSYDSQETQYF
>.|TRBV9|TRBJ1-1
CASSPQGSVATEAFF
>.|TRBV5-8|TRBJ2-7
CASSPGYEQYF
>.|TRBV7-9|TRBJ2-2
CASSLGTSGANTGELFF
>.|TRBV2|TRBJ2-5
CASSEFSEETQYF
>.|TRBV19|TRBJ2-7
CASAGTSVYEQYF
>.|TRBV5-6|TRBJ2-1
CASSRLLSYNEQFF
>.|TRBV9|TRBJ2-3
CASSARDFTDTQYF
>.|TRBV28|TRBJ2-1
CASSLSGNYYNEQFF
>.|TRBV29-1|TRBJ1-5
CSVAEGRGRWQPQHF
>.|TRBV4-2|TRBJ2-7
CASSQALAGAYEQYF
>.|TRBV4-3|TRBJ2-1
CASSQEGGRLAYNEQFF
>once|TRBV27|TRBJ2-1
CASSYLGAGGSYNEQFF
>.|TRBV6-4|TRBJ2-3
CASSIQGDGTDTQYF
>.|TRBV12-5|TRBJ1-5
CASGTGQGAPQPQHF
>.|TRBV19|TRBJ1-5
CASSISATVNQPQHF